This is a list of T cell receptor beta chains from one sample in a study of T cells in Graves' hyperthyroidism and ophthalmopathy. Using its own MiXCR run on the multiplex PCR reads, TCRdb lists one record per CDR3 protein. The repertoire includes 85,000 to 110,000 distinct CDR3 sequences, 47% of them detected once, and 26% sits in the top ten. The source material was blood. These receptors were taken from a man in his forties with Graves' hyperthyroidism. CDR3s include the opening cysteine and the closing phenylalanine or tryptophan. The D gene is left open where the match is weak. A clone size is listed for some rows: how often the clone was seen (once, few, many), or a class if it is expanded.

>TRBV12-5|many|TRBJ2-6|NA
CASGLYGANVLTF
TGTGCTAGTGGTTTATATGGGGCCAACGTCCTGACTTTC
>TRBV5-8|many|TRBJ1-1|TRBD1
CASSGDRTEAFF
TGTGCCAGCAGCGGGGACAGGACTGAAGCTTTCTTT
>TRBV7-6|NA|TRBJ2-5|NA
CASRPSSVDLGETQYF
TGTGCCAGCAGACCCAGCAGCGTAGATCTTGGAGAGACCCAGTACTTC
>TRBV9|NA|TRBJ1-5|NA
CASSVGTSGGWETQHF
TGTGCCAGCAGCGTAGGGACTAGCGGGGGGTGGGAGACCCAGCATTTT
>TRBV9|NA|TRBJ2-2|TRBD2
CASSVDWTSVTRELFF
TGTGCCAGCAGCGTAGACTGGACTAGCGTCACCAGGGAGCTGTTTTTC
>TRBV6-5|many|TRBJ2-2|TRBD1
CASSSSGTGGIGELFF
TGTGCCAGCAGTTCCTCCGGGACAGGGGGGATCGGGGAGCTGTTTTTT
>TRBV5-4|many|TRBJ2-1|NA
CASSRAGTVYNEQFF
TGTGCCAGCAGCAGGGCCGGGACGGTCTACAATGAGCAGTTCTTC
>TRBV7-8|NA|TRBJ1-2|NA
CASSLGGEDGYTF
TGTGCCAGCAGCTTAGGGGGGGAGGATGGCTACACCTTC
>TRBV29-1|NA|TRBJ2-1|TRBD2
CSLGPSGSYNEQFF
TGCAGCTTGGGGCCTAGCGGGAGTTACAATGAGCAGTTCTTC
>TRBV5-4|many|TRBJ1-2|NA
CASSLDQGIYGYTF
TGTGCCAGCAGCTTGGATCAGGGGATCTATGGCTACACCTTC
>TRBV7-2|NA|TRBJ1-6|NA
CASSEAGSDSPLHF
TGTGCCAGCAGCGAGGCAGGCTCAGATTCACCCCTCCACTTT
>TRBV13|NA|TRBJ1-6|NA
CASSLGREGRSPLHF
TGTGCCAGCAGCTTAGGCCGGGAAGGAAGGTCACCCCTCCACTTT
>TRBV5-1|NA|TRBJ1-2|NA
CASSLGAKGCGYTF
TGCGCCAGCAGCTTGGGGGCCAAGGGATGTGGCTACACCTTC
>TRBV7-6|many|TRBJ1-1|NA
CASSPPPGVNTEAFF
TGTGCCAGCAGCCCTCCCCCGGGGGTGAACACTGAAGCTTTCTTT
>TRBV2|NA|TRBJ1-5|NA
CAGRSGGWPQHF
TGTGCCGGCAGATCGGGGGGTTGGCCCCAGCATTTT
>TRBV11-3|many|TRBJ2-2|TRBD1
CASSTGGTGELFF
TGTGCCAGCAGCACAGGGGGCACCGGGGAGCTGTTTTTT
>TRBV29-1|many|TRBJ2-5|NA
CSVLDGGETQYF
TGCAGCGTACTAGACGGCGGGGAGACCCAGTACTTC
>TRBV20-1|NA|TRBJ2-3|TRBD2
CSARWLAGGPDTQYF
TGCAGTGCTAGATGGCTAGCGGGGGGGCCGGATACGCAGTATTTT
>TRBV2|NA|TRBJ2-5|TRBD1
CASSTLVAGGVETQYF
TGTGCCAGCTCAACCCTCGTAGCAGGGGGCGTAGAGACCCAGTACTTC
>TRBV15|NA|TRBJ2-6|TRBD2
CATSRDREAYSGANVLTF
TGTGCCACCAGCAGAGATCGGGAGGCTTACTCTGGGGCCAACGTCCTGACTTTC
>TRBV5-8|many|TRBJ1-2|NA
CASSLFTANYGYTF
TGTGCCAGCAGCTTGTTTACAGCGAACTATGGCTACACCTTC
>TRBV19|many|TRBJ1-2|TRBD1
CASTTDRGPYGYTF
TGTGCCAGTACCACGGACAGGGGGCCCTATGGCTACACCTTC
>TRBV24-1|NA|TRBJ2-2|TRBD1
CASGLPGQGGVTGELFF
TGTGCCAGCGGATTGCCGGGACAGGGCGGTGTTACCGGGGAGCTGTTTTTT
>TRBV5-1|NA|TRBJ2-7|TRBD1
CASSLPGQGIYEQYF
TGCGCCAGCAGCTTGCCGGGACAGGGAATTTACGAGCAGTACTTC
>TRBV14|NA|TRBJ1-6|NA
CASRAGNSPLHF
TGTGCCAGCAGGGCTGGGAATTCACCCCTCCACTTT